Given below is one T cell receptor beta chain in context. These data belong to a study of cytomegalovirus exposure and HLA in healthy donors. Overall study context: An early data release held about 85 million unique TCRs from HLA-typed donors. Of around 400 genotyped donors, roughly 81% grouped in the Caucasian-associated ancestry cluster.

The germline V and J ends were trimmed by 5 bases and 4 bases, with 21 bases remaining between them. The CDR3 extends over 17 amino acids. CDR1 is SGHAT, CDR2 FQNNGV, per germline. The PCR was carried out with 60 Vbeta primers and 13 Jbeta primers. Profiling relied on immunoSEQ multiplex PCR, and the TCRdb table lists in-frame clones only, not all of them. The table includes 190,000 or so clones, roughly four fifths detected once. This TCR came from a boy aged 2 to 10 in good health and CMV-seronegative. The chain employs TRBV11-2 and TRBJ1-3, with a possible D match to TRBD1 (5 bases). The sequenced sample was PBMCs. The CDR3 DNA follows: TGTGCCAGCAGCGGCCGCGCGGGGGTCGTAAGGGGAAACACCATATATTTT. Amino acids: CASSGRAGVVRGNTIYF.